This T cell receptor beta chain was captured by sequencing in a study of blood T cells in healthy people across ages. Study-level results: Diversity was higher, and naive CD4+ cells more numerous, in long-lived donors than in aged donors. Observed TCR beta diversity showed a strong correlation with the percentage of naive T cells as measured by flow cytometry.

To note about this clonotype: Its specificity is unknown.

Trimming left V 4 bases short and J 3 bases short, with 15 bases between. Germline values: CDR1 MNHEY, CDR2 SMNVEV (reference sequence). The CDR3 extends over 15 amino acids. For the second PCR, which ran for 7 to 11 cycles, a sample-barcoded 5' primer and a J-beta primer mix were used. Researchers report that a template-switch adaptor with 12 random nucleotides tagged each cDNA molecule. CDR3-containing paired-end reads numbering at least 3 million came from each sample. Using its own MiXCR run on the 5' RACE reads, TCRdb lists one record per CDR3 protein. The table records over 1,500,000 distinct CDR3 sequences, around 48% of them present only once.

The sequenced sample consisted of blood. The chain employs TRBV27 and TRBJ1-1; tentative D call: TRBD1 (5 bases). The origin of this receptor is a woman between 40 and 55 years old in good health. The CDR3 nucleotides read TGTGCCAGCAGTTATGTAAGGGCGGGGGACACTGAAGCTTTCTTT. This gives the protein CASSYVRAGDTEAFF.